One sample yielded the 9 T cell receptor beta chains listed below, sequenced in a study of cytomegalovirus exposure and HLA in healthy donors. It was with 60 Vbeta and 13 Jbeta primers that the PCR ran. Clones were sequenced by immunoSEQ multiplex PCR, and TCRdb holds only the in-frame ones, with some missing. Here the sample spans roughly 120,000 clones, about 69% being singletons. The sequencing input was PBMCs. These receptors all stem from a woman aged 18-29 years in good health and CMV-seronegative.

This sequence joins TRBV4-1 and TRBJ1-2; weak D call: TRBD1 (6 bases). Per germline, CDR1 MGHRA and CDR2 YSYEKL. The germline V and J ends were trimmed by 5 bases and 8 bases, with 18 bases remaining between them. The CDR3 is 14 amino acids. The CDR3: CASSTLTGGFGYTF. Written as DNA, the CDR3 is TGCGCCAGCAGCACTCTCACGGGGGGCTTCGGCTACACCTTC.

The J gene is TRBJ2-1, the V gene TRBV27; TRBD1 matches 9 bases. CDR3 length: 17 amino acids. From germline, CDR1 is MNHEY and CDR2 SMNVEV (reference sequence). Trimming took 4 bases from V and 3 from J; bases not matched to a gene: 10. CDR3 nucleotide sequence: TGTGCCAGCAGTTCTCGATGGACAGGGGAAATCTACAATGAGCAGTTCTTC. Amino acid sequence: CASSSRWTGEIYNEQFF.

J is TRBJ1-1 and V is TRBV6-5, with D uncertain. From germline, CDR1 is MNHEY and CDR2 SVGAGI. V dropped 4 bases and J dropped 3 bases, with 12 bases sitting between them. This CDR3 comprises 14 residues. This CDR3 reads CASSWTYWDTEAFF. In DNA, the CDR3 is TGTGCCAGCAGTTGGACTTACTGGGACACTGAAGCTTTCTTT.

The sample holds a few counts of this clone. CDR3 amino acids: CASSYRGATDTQYF. CDR3 sequence (DNA): TGTGCCAGCAGTTACCGGGGAGCAACAGATACGCAGTATTTT. The chain has TRBV6-5 and TRBJ2-3, with a possible D match to TRBD2 (5 bases). The CDR3 consists of 14 residues. Trimming took 2 bases from V and 3 from J, leaving 9 bases between them. CDR1 is MNHEY, CDR2 SVGAGI, per germline.

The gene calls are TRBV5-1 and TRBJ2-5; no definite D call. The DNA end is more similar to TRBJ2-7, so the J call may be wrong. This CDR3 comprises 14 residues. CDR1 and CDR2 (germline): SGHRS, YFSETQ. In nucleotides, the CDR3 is TGCGCCAGCAGCCAGACATCATTCTCCTACGAGCAGTACTTC. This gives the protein CASSQTSFSYEQYF.

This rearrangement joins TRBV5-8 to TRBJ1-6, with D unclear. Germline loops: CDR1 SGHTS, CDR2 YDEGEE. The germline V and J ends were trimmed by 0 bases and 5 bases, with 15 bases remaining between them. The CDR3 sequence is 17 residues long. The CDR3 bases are TGTGCCAGCAGCTTGGCGAGGGCCGTCGGCGATAATTCACCCCTCCACTTT. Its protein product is CASSLARAVGDNSPLHF.

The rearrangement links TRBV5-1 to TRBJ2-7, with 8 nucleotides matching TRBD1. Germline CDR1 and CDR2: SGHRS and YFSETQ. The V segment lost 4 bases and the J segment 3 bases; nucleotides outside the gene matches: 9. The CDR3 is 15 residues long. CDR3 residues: CASSGLSTGGYEQYF. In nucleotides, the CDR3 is TGCGCCAGCAGCGGGCTTTCTACAGGGGGCTACGAGCAGTACTTC.

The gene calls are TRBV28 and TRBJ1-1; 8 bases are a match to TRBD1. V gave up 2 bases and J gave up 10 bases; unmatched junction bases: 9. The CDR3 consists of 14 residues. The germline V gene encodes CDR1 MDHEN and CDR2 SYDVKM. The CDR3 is CASSLPGQGLVAFF. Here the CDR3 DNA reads TGTGCCAGCAGTTTACCTGGACAGGGTTTGGTAGCTTTCTTT. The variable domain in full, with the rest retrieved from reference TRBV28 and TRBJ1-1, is DVKVTQSSRYLVKRTGEKVFLECVQDMDHENMFWYRQDPGLGLRLIYFSYDVKMKEKGDIPEGYSVSREKKERFSLILESASTNQTSMYLCASSLPGQGLVAFFGQGTRLTVV.

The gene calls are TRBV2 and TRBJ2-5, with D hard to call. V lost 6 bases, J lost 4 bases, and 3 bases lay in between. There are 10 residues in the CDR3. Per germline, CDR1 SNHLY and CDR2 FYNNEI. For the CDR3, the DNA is TGTGCCAGCAGCCGAGAGACCCAGTACTTC. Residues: CASSRETQYF.